A single count supports the clone carrying this TCR beta chain. Its antigen is unknown. The ends lost 9 bases at V and 11 bases at J; junction bases unmatched: 11. Germline V gene lookup returns CDR1 LNHNV and CDR2 YYDKDF (reference sequence). CDR3 length: 14 residues. The sample belongs to a study of CD8+CD57+ T cells in acquired aplastic anemia. Study-level points and caveats: Common to patients and controls were 25 to 30 CD8+ CDR3 sequences.

For sequencing, patients were chosen who had shown expansion of CD8+CD57+ cells by flow cytometry. Severe acquired aplastic anemia was the diagnosis recorded for all patients. At blood sampling, none of the patients had yet received therapy. Genomic DNA, serving as template, underwent TCR beta VDJ and CDR3 profiling. TCRdb reprocessed the reads with MiXCR, giving one entry per CDR3 protein. The profile covers around 200,000 distinct CDR3 sequences, with roughly 50% appearing a single time and around 2% taken by the ten largest. Sequenced input: sorted CD4+, CD8+, or CD8+CD57+ T cells (not recorded which) from PBMCs. The source is a human donor with aplastic anemia. This chain joins TRBV15 and TRBJ1-4; 11 bases are a match to TRBD1. The CDR3 loop reads CATAPGTGGRKLFF. As DNA, the CDR3 is TGTGCCACAGCTCCCGGGACAGGGGGTCGGAAACTGTTTTTT.